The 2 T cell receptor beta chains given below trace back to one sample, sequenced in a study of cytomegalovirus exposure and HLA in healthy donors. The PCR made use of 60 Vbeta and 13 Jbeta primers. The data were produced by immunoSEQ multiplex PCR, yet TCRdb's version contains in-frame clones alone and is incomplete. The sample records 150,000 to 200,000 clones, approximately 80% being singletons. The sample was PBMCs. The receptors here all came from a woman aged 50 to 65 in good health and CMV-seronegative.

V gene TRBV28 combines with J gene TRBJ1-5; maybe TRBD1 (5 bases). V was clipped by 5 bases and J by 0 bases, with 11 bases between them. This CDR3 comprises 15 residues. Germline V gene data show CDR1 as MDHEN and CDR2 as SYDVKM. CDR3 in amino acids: CASSPPGYSNQPQHF. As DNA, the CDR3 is TGTGCCAGCAGTCCTCCAGGGTATAGCAATCAGCCCCAGCATTTT.

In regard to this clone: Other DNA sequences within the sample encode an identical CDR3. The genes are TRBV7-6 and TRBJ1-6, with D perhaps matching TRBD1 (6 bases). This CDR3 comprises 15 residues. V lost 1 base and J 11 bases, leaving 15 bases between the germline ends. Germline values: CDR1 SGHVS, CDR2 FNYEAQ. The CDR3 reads CASSLDQGMGAPLHF. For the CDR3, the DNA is TGTGCCAGCAGCTTAGATCAGGGGATGGGTGCACCCCTCCACTTT.